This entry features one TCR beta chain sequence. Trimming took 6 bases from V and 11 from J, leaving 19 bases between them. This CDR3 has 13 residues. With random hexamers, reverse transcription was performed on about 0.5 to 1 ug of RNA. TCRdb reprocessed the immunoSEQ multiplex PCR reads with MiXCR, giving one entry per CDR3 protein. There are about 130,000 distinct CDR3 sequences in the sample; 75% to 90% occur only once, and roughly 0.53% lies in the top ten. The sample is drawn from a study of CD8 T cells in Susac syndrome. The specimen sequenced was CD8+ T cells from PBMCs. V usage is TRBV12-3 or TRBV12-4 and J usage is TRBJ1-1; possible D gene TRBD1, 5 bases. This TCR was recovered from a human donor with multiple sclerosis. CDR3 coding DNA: TGTGCCAGCAGCCTTAAGTTCTTTGGGGGGGCTTTCTTT. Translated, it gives CASSLKFFGGAFF.